This is a list of T cell receptor beta chains from one sample in a study of graft-versus-host responses after intestinal transplantation. Sequencing was performed with immunoSEQ multiplex PCR; in TCRdb, only in-frame clones are kept and a portion is missing. The sample has roughly 13,000 clones; 80% to 90% are singletons. Sequences were derived from PBMCs, sampled after intestinal transplantation. These receptors were taken from a human patient who received an intestinal transplant, so some T cells may come from the graft donor. Both conserved end residues are part of each CDR3. The D gene is left open where the match is weak. Size is stated for part of the rows, as once, few or many counts, or as a class when the clone is expanded.

V	D	J	size	length	CDR3	DNA
TRBV29-1	TRBD1	TRBJ2-7	NA	12	CSARTGTYEQYF	TGCAGCGCTAGGACAGGGACCTACGAGCAGTACTTC
TRBV29-1	NA	TRBJ2-7	once	11	CSVGRGYEQYF	TGCAGCGTTGGCAGGGGTTACGAGCAGTACTTC
TRBV11-2	NA	TRBJ2-7	NA	18	CASSSTPPGAGTSYEQYF	TGTGCCAGCAGCTCCACACCCCCCGGGGCGGGAACCTCCTACGAGCAGTACTTC
TRBV6-1	TRBD2	TRBJ2-1	NA	14	CASSELAGYNEQFF	TGTGCCAGCAGTGAACTAGCGGGATACAATGAGCAGTTCTTC
TRBV21-1	NA	TRBJ2-2	NA	13	CASNKGFSGELFF	TGTGCCAGCAACAAGGGGTTCTCCGGGGAGCTGTTTTTT
TRBV19	NA	TRBJ2-1	NA	13	CASSIEGYNEQFF	TGTGCCAGTAGTATCGAGGGTTACAATGAGCAGTTCTTC
TRBV19	NA	TRBJ1-5	NA	14	CASYERGSNQPQHF	TGTGCCAGTTACGAGAGAGGTAGCAATCAGCCCCAGCATTTT
TRBV7-8	NA	TRBJ2-3	NA	17	CASSLGAVWSRPDTQYF	TGTGCCAGCAGCTTAGGAGCGGTGTGGAGTAGGCCAGATACGCAGTATTTT
TRBV27	NA	TRBJ2-7	NA	14	CASSLREGNYEQYF	TGTGCCAGCAGTTTACGAGAGGGGAACTACGAGCAGTACTTC
TRBV28	TRBD2	TRBJ2-7	NA	16	CASSGGLAGGVYEQYF	TGTGCCAGCAGCGGGGGACTAGCGGGAGGGGTCTACGAGCAGTACTTC
TRBV7-7	TRBD2	TRBJ2-5	NA	14	CASSFAGDEETQYF	TGTGCTAGCAGCTTCGCGGGGGACGAAGAGACCCAGTACTTC
TRBV27	NA	TRBJ1-1	NA	15	CASSLSFRGNTEAFF	TGTGCCAGCAGTTTATCGTTCAGGGGGAACACTGAAGCTTTCTTT
TRBV5-1	NA	TRBJ1-4	NA	15	CASSLSPWGKEKLFF	TGCGCCAGCAGCTTGTCGCCCTGGGGGAAGGAAAAACTGTTTTTT
TRBV7-2	NA	TRBJ2-7	NA	12	CASSLLMDEQYF	TGTGCCAGCAGCTTGCTGATGGACGAGCAGTACTTC
TRBV19	NA	TRBJ1-5	few	14	CATFPGYSNQPQHF	TGTGCCACATTCCCCGGCTATAGCAATCAGCCCCAGCATTTT
TRBV15	TRBD1	TRBJ2-1	NA	16	CATSREGTGRNNEQFF	TGTGCCACCAGCAGAGAGGGGACAGGTAGAAACAATGAGCAGTTCTTC
TRBV9	NA	TRBJ2-1	once	15	CASSVDPGPTNEQFF	TGTGCCAGCAGCGTGGATCCGGGACCAACTAATGAGCAGTTCTTC
TRBV12-5	TRBD2	TRBJ2-2	NA	17	CASGLDGLAVLTGELFF	TGTGCTAGTGGTTTGGACGGACTAGCGGTTCTCACCGGGGAGCTGTTTTTT
TRBV2	TRBD2	TRBJ2-3	NA	15	CASSEGLAGTDTQYF	TGTGCCAGCAGTGAAGGACTAGCGGGAACAGATACGCAGTATTTT
TRBV29-1	NA	TRBJ1-1	NA	13	CSVSTAGNTEAFF	TGCAGCGTCTCTACCGCAGGGAACACTGAAGCTTTCTTT
TRBV11-2	TRBD2	TRBJ2-7	NA	17	CASSLVGGLAGSYEQYF	TGTGCCAGCAGCTTAGTTGGGGGACTAGCGGGTTCCTACGAGCAGTACTTC
TRBV19	TRBD1	TRBJ2-7	NA	13	CATRGQGQYEQYF	TGTGCCACCAGAGGACAGGGGCAGTACGAGCAGTACTTC
TRBV25-1	NA	TRBJ1-5	NA	14	CSILYWDSNQPQHF	TGTTCCATTCTTTATTGGGACAGCAATCAGCCCCAGCATTTT
TRBV9	NA	TRBJ1-1	few	13	CASSVDRDTEAFF	TGTGCCAGCAGCGTAGACAGGGACACTGAAGCTTTCTTT
TRBV6-5	NA	TRBJ2-7	NA	13	CASTLDDGHEQYF	TGTGCCAGCACCTTAGACGACGGGCACGAGCAGTACTTC
TRBV5-8	TRBD1	TRBJ1-5	NA	17	CASSKGGTGGSNQPQHF	TGTGCCAGCAGCAAGGGGGGGACAGGGGGCAGCAATCAGCCCCAGCATTTT
TRBV10-3	NA	TRBJ2-1	NA	14	CAISESTARQKQFF	TGTGCCATCAGTGAGTCGACCGCCCGACAGAAGCAGTTCTTC
TRBV4-1	NA	TRBJ2-5	NA	16	CASSQVFRTVQETQYF	TGCGCCAGCAGCCAAGTCTTTCGGACCGTACAAGAGACCCAGTACTTC
TRBV6-5	NA	TRBJ1-6	NA	12	CASSYSDSPLHF	TGTGCCAGCAGTTACTCGGATTCACCCCTCCACTTT
TRBV7-3	TRBD1	TRBJ2-7	once	15	CASSLPTGGFYEQYF	TGTGCCAGCAGCTTGCCGACAGGGGGCTTTTACGAGCAGTACTTC
TRBV29-1	NA	TRBJ1-2	NA	11	CSVGRSEGYTF	TGCAGCGTTGGACGGTCCGAGGGCTACACCTTC
TRBV4-1	NA	TRBJ2-7	NA	13	CASSQGDAYEQYF	TGCGCCAGCAGCCAGGGCGATGCCTACGAGCAGTACTTC
TRBV21-1	NA	TRBJ1-4	NA	16	CASSARARDRGEKLFF	TGTGCCAGCAGCGCCCGAGCACGGGACAGGGGTGAAAAACTGTTTTTT
TRBV27	NA	TRBJ2-5	NA	17	CASSPITGIKAEETQYF	TGTGCCAGCAGTCCGATTACAGGGATTAAGGCGGAAGAGACCCAGTACTTC
TRBV30	NA	TRBJ2-3	NA	15	CAWSVGGARTDTQYF	TGTGCCTGGAGCGTCGGCGGGGCCCGCACAGATACGCAGTATTTT
TRBV7-2	TRBD1	TRBJ2-7	NA	13	CASSLTGDYEQYF	TGTGCCAGCAGCTTGACAGGGGACTACGAGCAGTACTTC
TRBV9	NA	TRBJ1-2	once	15	CASSVGRYTNYGYTF	TGTGCCAGCAGCGTAGGGCGGTACACTAACTATGGCTACACCTTC
TRBV7-9	NA	TRBJ1-2	NA	18	CASTNEGRRSTAGGGYTF	TGTGCCAGCACCAACGAGGGGCGGCGGTCTACTGCCGGTGGTGGCTACACCTTC
TRBV5-1	NA	TRBJ2-2	NA	15	CASSSGGPVTGELFF	TGCGCCAGCAGCTCAGGGGGGCCGGTCACCGGGGAGCTGTTTTTT
TRBV5-8	NA	TRBJ1-1	NA	13	CASSLSGIAEAFF	TGTGCCAGCAGCTTGTCCGGGATAGCTGAAGCTTTCTTT
TRBV15	NA	TRBJ2-7	NA	13	CATSGDFTYEQYF	TGTGCCACCAGCGGAGACTTTACCTACGAGCAGTACTTC
TRBV28	NA	TRBJ1-5	NA	15	CASSEGGGLNQPQHF	TGTGCCAGCAGCGAAGGGGGGGGGCTCAATCAGCCCCAGCATTTT
TRBV27	TRBD2	TRBJ2-1	NA	16	CASSTRTRSSYNEQFF	TGTGCCAGCAGTACCCGGACTAGGAGCTCCTACAATGAGCAGTTCTTC
TRBV19	TRBD1	TRBJ2-7	NA	13	CATRGQGQYEQYF	TGTGCCACCAGAGGACAGGGGCAGTACGAGCAGTACTTC
TRBV2	TRBD1	TRBJ1-4	once	13	CASHRGTNEKLFF	TGTGCCAGCCACAGGGGAACTAATGAAAAACTGTTTTTT
TRBV6-4	TRBD1	TRBJ1-4	NA	16	CGSGLGAGQVGEKLFF	TGTGGAAGCGGACTGGGCGCCGGACAGGTGGGCGAAAAACTGTTTTTT
TRBV11-2	TRBD2	TRBJ2-1	NA	19	CASSLVSSGRASSYNEQFF	TGTGCCAGCAGCTTAGTGTCTAGCGGGAGGGCCAGCTCCTACAATGAGCAGTTCTTC
TRBV6-5	NA	TRBJ2-7	NA	15	CASSYSQGWNYEQYF	TGTGCCAGCAGTTACTCTCAGGGATGGAACTACGAGCAGTACTTC
TRBV9	NA	TRBJ2-7	NA	13	CASSVVGSSLPYF	TGTGCCAGCAGCGTAGTAGGGTCTTCCTTGCCGTACTTC